Each of the 26 T cell receptor beta chains below was sequenced from the same sample in a study of blood T cells in healthy people across ages. Combining a sample-barcoded 5' primer with a J-beta primer mix, a second PCR ran for about 7 to 11 cycles. Each CDR3 protein is one row after TCRdb ran MiXCR on the 5' RACE reads. The repertoire holds about 1.8 million distinct CDR3 sequences, with 49% as singletons. Sequences were obtained from blood. The receptors derive from a middle-aged woman in good health.

This clonotype was seen a few times. This chain joins TRBV7-2 and TRBJ2-2, with D possibly TRBD2 on 6 matching bases. The CDR3 consists of 15 residues. Trimming removed 3 bases from V and 5 bases from J, with 13 bases in between. Germline assignment: CDR1 SGHTA and CDR2 FQGNSA. CDR3 DNA: TGTGCCAGCAGCTTGAACGGGGGTTGGACCGGGGAGCTGTTTTTT. Translation gives CASSLNGGWTGELFF.

The chain is built from TRBV6-6 and TRBJ1-5; 7 positions agree with TRBD1. The CDR3 length is 17 residues. Per germline, CDR1 MNHNY and CDR2 SVGAGI (reference sequence). Unmatched junction bases numbered 9, after V lost 0 bases and J lost 4 bases. The CDR3 region has the DNA TGTGCCAGCAGTTACTCGGGGCAGGGGGTTCGAAATCAGCCCCAGCATTTT. Its protein product is CASSYSGQGVRNQPQHF.

The CDR3 protein is CASSGDRSNRGDIQYF. The CDR3 DNA reads TGTGCCAGCAGTGGTGACAGATCTAATCGCGGGGACATTCAGTACTTC. The V and J genes are TRBV2 and TRBJ2-4; perhaps TRBD2 as D (6 bases). The V gene lost 4 bases and the J gene lost 8 bases, with 21 bases spanning the gap. Germline V lookup: CDR1 SNHLY, CDR2 FYNNEI. The CDR3 extends over 16 amino acids.

This clonotype was seen a handful of times. DNA of the CDR3: TGTGCCAGCAGCGTAACCGGGACAGGGGTCTACACCTTC. Residues: CASSVTGTGVYTF. This chain connects TRBV9 to TRBJ1-2, with 10 bases aligning to TRBD1. This CDR3 is built from 13 residues. Trimming at V came to 1 base and at J to 10 bases, leaving 4 bases not matched to a gene. CDR1 and CDR2 (germline): SGDLS, YYNGEE.

As regards this clonotype: The junction shows a germline mismatch at one end, possibly a read error. V gene TRBV7-7 combines with J gene TRBJ2-2; D possibly corresponds to TRBD1 (5 bases). Looked up from germline, CDR1 is SSHAT and CDR2 is FNYEAQ (reference sequence). The CDR3 loop spans 14 amino acids. As DNA, the CDR3 is TGTGCTAGCAGCCCCGGAACAGGAGTCGGGGAGCTGTTTTTT. Protein sequence: CASSPGTGVGELFF. The variable domain in full, completed from reference TRBV7-7 and TRBJ2-2, reads GAGVSQSPRYKVTKRGQDVTLRCDPISSHATLYWYQQALGQGPEFLTYFNYEAQPDKSGLPSDRFSAERPEGSISTLTIQRTEQRDSAMYRCASSPGTGVGELFFGEGSRLTVL.

Only a few counts were recorded for this clonotype. This rearrangement joins TRBV20-1 to TRBJ2-5; unclear D gene. The CDR3 is made up of 17 amino acids. V gave up 6 bases and J gave up 0 bases, with 23 bases separating them. CDR1 is DFQATT, CDR2 SNEGSKA, per germline (reference sequence). The CDR3 here is CSARPGGRNAYQETQYF. The CDR3 region has the DNA TGCAGTGCCCGCCCCGGTGGCCGGAACGCCTACCAAGAGACCCAGTACTTC.

This chain links TRBV7-2 with TRBJ2-5; 7 bases map to TRBD2. J lost 3 bases, V lost 5 bases, and 9 bases had no gene match. CDR1 and CDR2 (germline): SGHTA, FQGNSA. This CDR3 contains 15 residues. The DNA of the CDR3 is TGTGCCAGCAGCCCCAACCGGGACTACGAAGAGACCCAGTACTTC. This sequence encodes CASSPNRDYEETQYF.

The CDR3 protein is CASSYGAEDLYGYTF. In DNA form, the CDR3 reads TGTGCCAGCAGTTACGGGGCAGAAGATCTCTATGGCTACACCTTC. The chain has TRBV6-2 or TRBV6-3 and TRBJ1-2; possible D gene TRBD1, 5 bases. The CDR3 covers 15 residues. Trimming pared 2 bases from V and 4 bases from J, leaving 14 bases between. Germline V CDR1 and CDR2: MNHEY, SVGEGT.

The CDR3, as DNA: TGTGCCAGCAGCCGGACCTCAGGGCCAGAGACCCAGTACTTC. This translates into CASSRTSGPETQYF. This chain uses TRBV7-9 with TRBJ2-5, with D possibly matching TRBD1 (5 bases). Trimming removed 5 bases from V and 4 bases from J, with 14 bases in between. The length of the CDR3 is 14 residues. The germline V gene encodes CDR1 SEHNR and CDR2 FQNEAQ (reference sequence).

CDR3 nucleotide sequence: TGCAGTGCCTTATTTACCCTCTCCGACACAGATACGCAGTATTTT. Translated: CSALFTLSDTDTQYF. The chain combines TRBV20-1 with TRBJ2-3; the D is unclear. The CDR3 has 15 residues. From germline, CDR1 is DFQATT and CDR2 SNEGSKA (reference sequence). Trimming took off 6 bases at V and 2 bases at J, with 18 bases between the two ends.

This CDR3 is CASSSPARAGGIDTQYF. The CDR3 nucleotides read TGCGCCAGCAGCTCCCCCGCGCGGGCAGGGGGTATAGATACGCAGTATTTT. This chain uses TRBV5-1 with TRBJ2-3, with 7 nucleotides matching TRBD1. The CDR3 consists of 17 residues. Germline V lookup: CDR1 SGHRS, CDR2 YFSETQ. V was clipped by 3 bases and J by 5 bases; unmatched bases: 15.

The chain couples TRBV6-1 to TRBJ2-7; 7 nucleotides align to TRBD1. Germline CDR1 reads MNHNS; CDR2 reads SASEGT. There are 16 residues in the CDR3. V shed 5 bases and J 2 bases; nucleotides not matched to a gene: 12. The CDR3 is CASSPPRRTGTYEQYF. The CDR3 nucleotides are TGTGCCAGCAGTCCACCCCGAAGGACAGGAACCTACGAGCAGTACTTC.

This clonotype was detected only a few times. The chain carries TRBV20-1 and TRBJ2-5, with a tentative D call TRBD1 (6 bases). The CDR3 consists of 12 residues. Germline-derived CDR1 and CDR2 are DFQATT and SNEGSKA (reference sequence). Trimming shortened V by 5 bases and J by 5 bases, and 12 bases separated the two germline ends. The CDR3 nucleotides are TGCAGTGCTCTCCAGCAGGGGGAGACCCAGTACTTC. Amino acids: CSALQQGETQYF.

V is TRBV3-1 and J is TRBJ1-1, with D perhaps TRBD1 (5 bases). Germline-derived CDR1 and CDR2 are LGHDT and YNNKEL (reference sequence). The ends were cut back, 3 bases at V and 0 bases at J, with 20 bases in the middle. The length of the CDR3 is 18 residues. In nucleotides, the CDR3 is TGTGCCAGCAGCCATGAAGGAACGACAGTAGGGGTGAACACTGAAGCTTTCTTT. Translation gives CASSHEGTTVGVNTEAFF.

The sample holds many counts of this clonotype. This sequence joins TRBV12-3 or TRBV12-4 and TRBJ2-5; 8 bases align to TRBD2. V trimming: 6 bases; J trimming: 1 base; junction bases outside the gene matches: 1. The CDR3 runs 13 residues. CDR3 bases: TGTGCCAGCAGGCGGGGGGCCCAAGAGACCCAGTACTTC. Protein sequence: CASRRGAQETQYF.

This clonotype was seen only a few times. The chain links TRBV7-6 to TRBJ2-5; 7 bases align to TRBD1. The CDR3 has 15 amino acids. Germline assignment: CDR1 SGHVS and CDR2 FNYEAQ. Unmatched junction bases numbered 4, after V lost 2 bases and J lost 1 base. CDR3 coding DNA: TGTGCCAGCAGCTTATTACAGGGGACCCAAGAGACCCAGTACTTC. It codes for CASSLLQGTQETQYF.

The V and J genes are TRBV29-1 and TRBJ2-5, with D possibly being TRBD1 (5 bases). The CDR3 has 13 amino acids. The germline gives CDR1 SQVTM, CDR2 ANQGSEA. The V and J ends lost 7 bases and 5 bases respectively, with 17 bases between them. This CDR3 is CSGSPQGTETQYF. CDR3 sequence (DNA): TGCAGCGGTTCCCCGCAGGGTACGGAGACCCAGTACTTC.

The chain links TRBV6-5 to TRBJ2-7; D is ambiguous. CDR3 length equals 16 residues. V was trimmed by 2 bases and J by 2 bases, leaving 16 bases between them. CDR1 and CDR2 (germline): MNHEY, SVGAGI. In DNA, the CDR3 is TGTGCCAGCAGTTACAACCTTCCCGTCGGAGCCTACGAGCAGTACTTC. As protein: CASSYNLPVGAYEQYF.

The V and J genes are TRBV9 and TRBJ2-5, with D possibly TRBD2 on 5 matching bases. V lost 0 bases and J lost 1, with 16 bases in between. The CDR3 extends over 17 amino acids. CDR1 and CDR2 from the germline V gene are SGDLS and YYNGEE. The CDR3, as DNA: TGTGCCAGCAGCGTAGCTTTTCCGGACCGGGGCCAAGAGACCCAGTACTTC. As protein: CASSVAFPDRGQETQYF.

On this clonotype itself: One end of the junction does not line up with germline, which may come from a read error. The gene calls are TRBV4-1 and TRBJ2-4; D remains ambiguous. The CDR3 spans 17 residues. Germline-derived CDR1 and CDR2 are MGHRA and YSYEKL. CDR3 in amino acids: CASSQEGNWIAKNIQYF. The CDR3 nucleotides read TGTGCCAGCAGCCAAGAAGGCAACTGGATAGCCAAAAACATTCAGTACTTC.

The CDR3 region has the DNA TGCAGCGTTGCTGGGGGGGGGTACACTGAAGCTTTCTTT. Translating gives CSVAGGGYTEAFF. V and J are TRBV29-1 and TRBJ1-1; a possible D gene is TRBD1 (5 bases). The germline V gene has CDR1 SQVTM and CDR2 ANQGSEA. The CDR3 loop spans 13 amino acids. Trimming shortened V by 4 bases and J by 3 bases, and 12 bases separated the two germline ends.

This clonotype was recorded a few times. This clone may be a read error of a much larger clone one base away. This chain links TRBV12-3 or TRBV12-4 with TRBJ2-1; no clear D gene. Trimming removed 7 bases from V and 5 bases from J, with 6 bases in between. CDR3 length equals 11 residues. For the CDR3, the DNA is TGTGCCAGCACCTTAGACAATGAGCAGTTCTTC. Translation: CASTLDNEQFF.

This chain links TRBV15 with TRBJ2-3, with D perhaps matching TRBD1 or TRBD2 (5 bases each). V was cut by 0 bases and J by 3 bases, with 10 bases left in between. Germline CDR1 and CDR2: LNHNV and YYDKDF (reference sequence). This CDR3 has 15 amino acids. CDR3 coding DNA: TGTGCCACCAGCAGAGACAGGGACCCAACAGATACGCAGTATTTT. Translating it yields CATSRDRDPTDTQYF. The variable domain in full, completed from reference TRBV15 and TRBJ2-3, reads DAMVIQNPRYQVTQFGKPVTLSCSQTLNHNVMYWYQQKSSQAPKLLFHYYDKDFNNEADTPDNFQSRRPNTSFCFLDIRSPGLGDTAMYLCATSRDRDPTDTQYFGPGTRLTVL.

The chain couples TRBV7-3 to TRBJ2-7, with TRBD2 matching 7 bases. Germline V lookup: CDR1 SGHTA, CDR2 FQGTGA. The V gene end was trimmed by 3 bases and the J gene end by 2 bases; junction bases not matched to a gene: 22. This CDR3 has 20 amino acids. The CDR3 loop is CASSFGGSAKQRGSPYEQYF. In DNA, the CDR3 is TGTGCCAGCAGCTTTGGTGGCTCTGCGAAACAGCGGGGATCACCCTACGAGCAGTACTTC.

J is TRBJ2-5 and V is TRBV27, with 8 positions matching TRBD1. This CDR3 comprises 20 residues. J was trimmed by 2 bases and V by 4 bases; bases with no gene match: 21. Germline V gene sequence: CDR1 MNHEY, CDR2 SMNVEV (reference sequence). The CDR3 is CASSSSDLSGGAGRQETQYF. The CDR3 coding sequence is TGTGCCAGCAGTTCATCAGACTTATCAGGGGGCGCGGGAAGGCAAGAGACCCAGTACTTC.

CDR3 sequence reads: CASSLAAGRPNYGYTF. CDR3 nucleotides: TGTGCCAGCAGCTTAGCGGCGGGTAGACCTAACTATGGCTACACCTTC. This chain uses TRBV11-2 with TRBJ1-2; D remains unclear. The V gene lost 1 base and the J gene lost 0 bases, with 12 bases spanning the gap. CDR3 length equals 16 residues. CDR1 SGHAT and CDR2 FQNNGV come from the germline V gene. Complete variable domain (other parts from reference TRBV11-2 and TRBJ1-2): EAGVAQSPRYKIIEKRQSVAFWCNPISGHATLYWYQQILGQGPKLLIQFQNNGVVDDSQLPKDRFSAERLKGVDSTLKIQPAKLEDSAVYLCASSLAAGRPNYGYTFGSGTRLTVV.